The sequence of this TCR beta chain was determined in a study of chemoradiotherapy in HPV16-positive cancers (dated by TCRdb to between 2021 and 2022). With respect to the entire study: Candidate HPV-specific T-cell clones and common TCR motifs were defined through functional T-cell assays on cells from two HPV16-positive patients. Whether T-cell immunity against the HPV oncoproteins E6 and E7 changes during chemoradiotherapy and whether survival is affected by this immunity were examined in the study. The candidate HPV-specific TCRs and motifs were subsequently tracked in TCR repertoires obtained from 70 to 95 patients with HPV-related cancers. Overall results and qualifications from the work: The survival association was reported for HPV16-positive patients, and the functional definition of HPV-specific T cells was derived from only two HPV16-positive patients. Expansion of candidate HPV-specific clones and E7-related TCR motifs was observed in the tumor microenvironment during treatment, whereas no such expansion was observed for non-HPV-specific T cells. Improved recurrence-free survival in HPV16-positive patients was associated with expansion of HPV-responsive T cells during chemoradiotherapy.

This clone was picked up one time. The antigen this receptor binds is unknown. Base qualities were left out, and no much larger clone turns up one base away. Repertoires were sampled repeatedly over the course of chemoradiotherapy, so clonal expansion could be followed in the tumor microenvironment. Compared with germline, V lacks 4 bases and J lacks 7 bases; bases without a gene match: 9. The CDR3 runs 15 residues from the cysteine to the phenylalanine. Left in the record is the CDR3 DNA by itself, 45 bases read in frame from the first base. CDR1 and CDR2 are drawn from the germline V gene (reference sequence): LNHDA, SQIVND. The library came from the immunoSEQ multiplex PCR assay. TCRdb retrieved this table from immuneACCESS and kept in-frame rearrangements only. Not all clones are present; in checked studies, unresolved V genes account for under half, and no reason is known for the remainder. Within this sample are 20,000 or so clones, with 70% to 90% of them counted one time only. The ten largest clones add up to about 2.4% of the sample.

Recombination linked TRBV19 to TRBJ2-1; TRBD1 matches 8 bases in the middle. This specimen consisted of blood, obtained from a patient who underwent chemoradiotherapy. The sequence came from a human donor with HPV-associated anogenital cancer. The CDR3 amino acid sequence is: CASSRNRGIGNEQFF. The sequenced DNA is TGTGCCAGTAGTAGAAACAGGGGGATCGGGAATGAGCAGTTCTTC.